One sample yielded the 10 T cell receptor beta chains listed below, sequenced in a study of Graves' ophthalmopathy and Graves' hyperthyroidism. Amplified material comprised TCR beta CDR3 regions derived from RNA transcripts. First-round RT-PCR used HTBI primers; second-round multiplex PCR followed. Using its own MiXCR run on the multiplex PCR reads, TCRdb lists one record per CDR3 protein. This repertoire shows about 48,000 distinct CDR3 sequences, over 45% found once; its top ten account for about 24%. Sequenced: peripheral blood. The receptor source for this set is an adult man with Graves' ophthalmopathy.

In regard to this clonotype: In this CDR3 the conserved last residue, phenylalanine or tryptophan, is missing, so a read error is likely. The chain couples TRBV28 to TRBJ1-2; no clear D. The CDR3 is 12 amino acids. CDR1 is MDHEN and CDR2 is SYDVKM in the germline V gene. Trimming removed 10 bases at V and 2 bases at J, with 11 bases between. The CDR3 here is CATQESNYGYTL. Here the CDR3 DNA reads TGTGCCACCCAAGAATCCAACTATGGCTACACCCTC.

This clonotype appeared a few times. The chain is built from TRBV7-2 and TRBJ2-1, with TRBD2 identical over 12 bases. With V trimmed by 5 bases and J by 7 bases, 6 bases remained unmatched. The CDR3 has 15 amino acids. Germline CDR1 and CDR2: SGHTA and FQGNSA. The CDR3 reads CASSLRLAGVNEQFF. CDR3 nucleotide sequence: TGTGCCAGCAGCCTCCGACTAGCGGGAGTGAATGAGCAGTTCTTC.

This clonotype was recorded at least ten times. The J gene is TRBJ2-5, the V gene TRBV20-1, with D possibly matching TRBD1 (6 bases). This CDR3 is built from 16 residues. V was shortened by 6 bases and J by 2 bases, with 22 bases between the two germline ends. CDR1 and CDR2 from the germline V gene are DFQATT and SNEGSKA (reference sequence). This chain's CDR3 is CSANLVGGPIQETQYF. CDR3 nucleotides: TGCAGTGCAAACCTTGTAGGGGGACCTATACAAGAGACCCAGTACTTC.

This clonotype was seen ten or more times. CDR3 in amino acids: CASRQAVDSNQPQHF. CDR3 nucleotides: TGTGCCAGTAGACAGGCCGTGGATAGCAATCAGCCCCAGCATTTT. The chain recombines TRBV19 with TRBJ1-5; possible D gene TRBD1, 5 bases. Per germline, CDR1 LNHDA and CDR2 SQIVND (reference sequence). This CDR3 spans 15 amino acids. V was clipped by 6 bases and J by 0 bases, with 12 bases between them.

To note about this clonotype: Just one base apart from a much larger clone, this may be a read error. The J gene is TRBJ1-1, the V gene TRBV28; D gene unclear. Germline V CDR1 and CDR2: MDHEN, SYDVKM. The CDR3 length is 12 residues. The CDR3: CASSFDGREACF. The CDR3 DNA follows: TGTGCCAGCAGTTTTGATGGGAGAGAAGCTTGCTTT.

The rearrangement joins TRBV10-3 to TRBJ1-3; D gene ambiguous. The CDR3 contains 14 residues. The V and J ends lost 3 bases and 4 bases respectively, with 10 bases between them. Germline V lookup: CDR1 ENHRY, CDR2 SYGVKD. CDR3 residues: CAISDGASGNTIYF. Written as DNA, the CDR3 is TGTGCCATCAGTGATGGAGCTAGCGGAAACACCATATATTTT.

The chain links TRBV7-9 to TRBJ2-1; no definite D call. This CDR3 spans 16 amino acids. Germline V CDR1 and CDR2: SEHNR, FQNEAQ (reference sequence). Between the trimmed V and J ends, which lost 3 bases and 5 bases, there was a span of 17 bases. CDR3 in amino acids: CASSFALGDTHNEQFF. CDR3 sequence (DNA): TGTGCCAGCAGCTTCGCTCTAGGAGACACCCACAATGAGCAGTTCTTC.

The chain joins TRBV29-1 to TRBJ2-3, with D uncertain. The CDR3 extends over 11 amino acids. Trimming stripped 6 bases from V and 2 bases from J, with 6 bases between. Per germline, CDR1 SQVTM and CDR2 ANQGSEA. In nucleotides, the CDR3 is TGCAGCGTAAAGGACACAGATACGCAGTATTTT. Residues: CSVKDTDTQYF.

This clonotype was picked up many times. The rearrangement uses TRBV5-6 and TRBJ1-6, with no clear D. Germline V gene lookup returns CDR1 SGHDT and CDR2 YYEEEE. The CDR3 is 12 residues long. V lost 0 bases to trimming and J lost 15 bases, with 10 bases between them. This chain's CDR3 is CASSLDFRYLHF. The CDR3 DNA reads TGTGCCAGCAGCTTGGACTTCAGATACCTCCACTTT.

This clonotype was found a few times. The CDR3 protein is CASSQGTVINYGYTF. CDR3 DNA sequence: TGTGCCAGCAGCCAAGGGACAGTAATTAACTATGGCTACACCTTC. This chain links TRBV25-1 with TRBJ1-2; 7 nucleotides line up with TRBD1. Germline V gene sequence: CDR1 MGHDK, CDR2 SYGVNS. The CDR3 sequence is 15 residues long. J was trimmed by 1 base and V by 6 bases; bases with no gene match: 8.